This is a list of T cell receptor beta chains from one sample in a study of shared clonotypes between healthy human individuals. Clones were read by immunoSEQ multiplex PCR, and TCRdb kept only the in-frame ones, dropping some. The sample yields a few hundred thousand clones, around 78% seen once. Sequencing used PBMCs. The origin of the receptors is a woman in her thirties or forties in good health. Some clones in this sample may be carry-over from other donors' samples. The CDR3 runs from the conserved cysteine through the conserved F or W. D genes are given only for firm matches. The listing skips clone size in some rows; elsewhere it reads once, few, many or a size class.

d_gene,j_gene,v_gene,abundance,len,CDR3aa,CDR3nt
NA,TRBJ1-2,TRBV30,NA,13,CAWSPGQYYGYTF,TGTGCCTGGAGCCCCGGACAGTACTATGGCTACACCTTC
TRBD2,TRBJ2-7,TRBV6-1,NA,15,CASSEGLAGTYEQYF,TGTGCCAGCAGTGAAGGGCTAGCGGGGACCTACGAGCAGTACTTC
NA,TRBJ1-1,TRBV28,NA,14,CASTPGRDDTEAFF,TGTGCCAGCACTCCGGGGAGGGATGACACTGAAGCTTTCTTT
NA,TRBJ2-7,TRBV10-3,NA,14,CAIMGGGGSYEQYF,TGTGCCATCATGGGGGGCGGCGGTTCCTACGAGCAGTACTTC
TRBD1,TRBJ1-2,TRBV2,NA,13,CATQGDGDYGYTF,TGTGCCACTCAGGGGGATGGTGACTATGGCTACACCTTC
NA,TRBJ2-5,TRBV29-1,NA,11,CSVGEQETQYF,TGCAGCGTGGGAGAACAAGAGACCCAGTACTTC
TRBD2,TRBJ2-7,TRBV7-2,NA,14,CASSLISGIYEQYF,TGTGCCAGCAGCTTAATTAGCGGGATCTACGAGCAGTACTTC
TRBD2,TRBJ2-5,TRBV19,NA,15,CASSIGTSGRETQYF,TGTGCCAGTAGTATCGGGACTAGCGGGAGAGAGACCCAGTACTTC
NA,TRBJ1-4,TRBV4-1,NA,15,CASSQAEQGYEKLFF,TGCGCCAGCAGCCAGGCGGAGCAGGGATATGAAAAACTGTTTTTT
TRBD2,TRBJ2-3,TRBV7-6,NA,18,CASSLPRLAGVGTDTQYF,TGTGCCAGCAGCTTACCACGACTAGCGGGAGTGGGAACAGATACGCAGTATTTT
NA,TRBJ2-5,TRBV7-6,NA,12,CASSLREETQYF,TGTGCCAGCAGCTTACGGGAAGAGACCCAGTACTTC
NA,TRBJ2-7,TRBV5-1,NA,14,CASSLEGRLYEQYF,TGCGCCAGCAGCTTGGAGGGCAGACTCTACGAGCAGTACTTC
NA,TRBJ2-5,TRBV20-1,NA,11,CSARNQGRGNF,TGCAGTGCTAGAAACCAGGGGAGAGGGAACTTC
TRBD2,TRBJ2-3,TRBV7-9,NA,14,CASLAGGGRDTQYF,TGTGCCAGCCTGGCGGGGGGCGGAAGGGATACGCAGTATTTT
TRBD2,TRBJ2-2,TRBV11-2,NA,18,CASSPGGGLAGGVGELFF,TGTGCCAGCAGCCCAGGAGGTGGACTAGCGGGAGGGGTCGGGGAGCTGTTTTTT
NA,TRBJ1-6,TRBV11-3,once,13,CASSLEGSSPLHF,TGTGCCAGCAGCTTAGAGGGGAGCTCACCCCTCCACTTT
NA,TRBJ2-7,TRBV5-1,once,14,CASSATVSSYEQYF,TGCGCCAGCAGCGCTACAGTGAGCTCCTACGAGCAGTACTTC
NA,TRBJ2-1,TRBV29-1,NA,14,CSVEDKGPGNEQFF,TGCAGCGTTGAAGATAAGGGACCCGGCAATGAGCAGTTCTTC
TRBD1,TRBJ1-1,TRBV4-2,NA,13,CASSQDMTGKAFF,TGTGCCAGCAGCCAAGATATGACAGGGAAGGCTTTCTTT
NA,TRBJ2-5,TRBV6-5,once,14,CASRTLASRETQYF,TGTGCCAGCAGAACCTTAGCATCACGAGAGACCCAGTACTTC
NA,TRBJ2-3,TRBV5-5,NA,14,CASSFFDSTDTQYF,TGTGCCAGCAGCTTCTTCGATAGCACAGATACGCAGTATTTT
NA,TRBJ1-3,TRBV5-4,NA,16,CASSTSKGPSGNTIYF,TGTGCCAGCAGCACAAGCAAGGGGCCCTCTGGAAACACCATATATTTT
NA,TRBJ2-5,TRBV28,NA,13,CASTSPAQETQYF,TGTGCCAGCACCTCTCCGGCCCAAGAGACCCAGTACTTC
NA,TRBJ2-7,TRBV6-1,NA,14,CASSTATGAYEQYF,TGTGCCAGCAGCACCGCGACAGGAGCCTACGAGCAGTACTTC
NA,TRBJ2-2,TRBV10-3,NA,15,CAISESAVNTGELFF,TGTGCCATCAGTGAGTCCGCCGTTAACACCGGGGAGCTGTTTTTT
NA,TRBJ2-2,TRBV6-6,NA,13,CASSYIGYGELFF,TGTGCCAGCAGTTACATCGGGTACGGGGAGCTGTTTTTT
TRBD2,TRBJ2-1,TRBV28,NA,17,CASIATSGTDGRNEQFF,TGTGCCAGCATTGCGACTAGCGGGACAGATGGGCGGAATGAGCAGTTCTTC
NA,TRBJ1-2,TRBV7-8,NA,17,CASSSGRRPGPNYGYTF,TGTGCCAGCAGCTCGGGCCGGCGGCCAGGGCCTAACTATGGCTACACCTTC
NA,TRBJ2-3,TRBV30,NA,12,CAWSWDTDTQYF,TGTGCCTGGAGTTGGGACACAGATACGCAGTATTTT
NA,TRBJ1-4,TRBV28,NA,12,CASSQVTEKLFF,TGTGCCAGCAGCCAGGTTACTGAAAAACTGTTTTTT
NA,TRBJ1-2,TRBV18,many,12,CASSPEDYGYTF,TGTGCCAGCTCACCGGAGGACTATGGCTACACCTTC
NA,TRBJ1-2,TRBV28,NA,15,CASNPVGRLVYGYTF,TGTGCCAGCAACCCGGTGGGCCGGCTAGTCTATGGCTACACCTTC
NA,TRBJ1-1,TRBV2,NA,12,CASTATGTEAFF,TGTGCCAGCACCGCCACCGGCACTGAAGCTTTCTTT
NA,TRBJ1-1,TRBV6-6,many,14,CASSFVPRYTEAFF,TGTGCCAGCTCTTTCGTACCTCGGTACACTGAAGCTTTCTTT
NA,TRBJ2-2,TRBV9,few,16,CASSIGGNTNTGELFF,TGTGCCAGCAGCATCGGGGGAAACACCAACACCGGGGAGCTGTTTTTT
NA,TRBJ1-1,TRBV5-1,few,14,CASSSGRTENEAFF,TGCGCCAGCAGCTCGGGAAGGACAGAAAATGAAGCTTTCTTT
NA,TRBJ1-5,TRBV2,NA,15,CASSLRQTSNQPQHF,TGTGCCAGCAGCCTCAGACAGACTAGCAATCAGCCCCAGCATTTT
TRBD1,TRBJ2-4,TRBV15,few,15,CATSREQGGSDIQYF,TGTGCCACCAGCAGGGAACAGGGGGGTTCGGACATTCAGTACTTC
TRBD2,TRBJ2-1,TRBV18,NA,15,CASSPTSATYNEQFF,TGTGCCAGCTCACCCACTAGCGCGACTTACAATGAGCAGTTCTTC
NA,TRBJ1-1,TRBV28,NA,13,CASILNQGTEAFF,TGTGCCAGCATCCTCAACCAGGGGACTGAAGCTTTCTTT
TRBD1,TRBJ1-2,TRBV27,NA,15,CASSLLGYRGDGYTF,TGTGCCAGCAGTTTATTGGGCTACAGGGGGGACGGCTACACCTTC
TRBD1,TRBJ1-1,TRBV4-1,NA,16,CASSQPRGGKYTEAFF,TGCGCCAGCAGCCAACCCAGGGGGGGAAAGTACACTGAAGCTTTCTTT
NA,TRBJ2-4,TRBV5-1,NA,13,CASSLATDNIQYF,TGCGCCAGCAGCTTGGCAACGGATAACATTCAGTACTTC